The following is a T cell receptor beta chain sequence with its context. No antigen is known for it. The CDR3 runs 13 residues. Germline V gene sequence: CDR1 MNHNS, CDR2 SASEGT. V was shortened by 2 bases and J by 5 bases, with 7 bases between the two germline ends. At testing, patients were 2 to 39 years old, with reduced naive and increased memory T-cell proportions. The sample originates from a study of regulatory T cells. Findings and caveats of the study: Skewed V and J usage and few unique V-J pairs marked patient repertoires, most in Tregs. Hydrophobic residues at CDR3 positions 6 and 7 were enriched in conventional CD4+ T cells of CD3G-deficient patients.

Amplification used 52 TRBV primers and 13 TRBJ primers. Sequencing was performed with immunoSEQ multiplex PCR; in TCRdb, only in-frame clones are kept and a portion is missing. Of approximately 31,000 clones listed, 85% to 95% are singletons. Sequencing was done on a sample of conventional CD4+ T cells sorted from blood. The source is a child between 2 and 9 years old with CD3G deficiency. The chain joins TRBV6-1 to TRBJ2-4; D is unresolved. CDR3 in amino acids: CASSEHPQNIQYF. DNA of the CDR3: TGTGCCAGCAGTGAACATCCTCAAAACATTCAGTACTTC.